The source of this TCR beta chain is a study of T cells in Graves' hyperthyroidism and ophthalmopathy. The trim removed 5 bases at V and 4 bases at J, leaving 6 bases unmatched. This CDR3 is 16 amino acids long. Per the germline V gene, CDR1 is WNHNN and CDR2 is SYGVQD (reference sequence). There were TCR beta CDR3 regions amplified from RNA transcripts. The primer set for the first-round RT-PCR of the TCR CDR3 was HTBI. TCRdb recomputed calls from the multiplex PCR reads with MiXCR, one row per CDR3 protein. Among about 570,000 distinct CDR3 sequences listed, 35% to 55% were seen once. The sample taken for sequencing was peripheral blood or thyroid tissue (not recorded which). This receptor was taken from an adult woman with Graves' disease, either hyperthyroidism or ophthalmopathy (not recorded which). This chain links TRBV10-1 with TRBJ2-6, with 9 nucleotides matching TRBD2. CDR3 coding DNA: TGCGCCAGCAGTAGGACCGGGACTAGCGGGGCCAACGTCCTGACTTTC. Protein product: CASSRTGTSGANVLTF.